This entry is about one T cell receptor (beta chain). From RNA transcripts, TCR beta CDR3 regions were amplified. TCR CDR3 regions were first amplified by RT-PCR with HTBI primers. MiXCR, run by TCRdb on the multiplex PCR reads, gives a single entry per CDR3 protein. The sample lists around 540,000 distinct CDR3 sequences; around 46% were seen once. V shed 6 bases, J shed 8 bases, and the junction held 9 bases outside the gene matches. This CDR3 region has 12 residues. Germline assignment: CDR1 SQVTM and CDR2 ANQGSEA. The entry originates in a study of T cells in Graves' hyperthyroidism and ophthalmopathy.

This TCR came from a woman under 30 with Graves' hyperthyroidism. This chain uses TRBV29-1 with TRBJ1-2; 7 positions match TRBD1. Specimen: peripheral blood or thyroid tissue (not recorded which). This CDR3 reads CSVGGTVLGYTF. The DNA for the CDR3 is TGCAGCGTAGGAGGGACAGTCTTAGGCTACACCTTC.